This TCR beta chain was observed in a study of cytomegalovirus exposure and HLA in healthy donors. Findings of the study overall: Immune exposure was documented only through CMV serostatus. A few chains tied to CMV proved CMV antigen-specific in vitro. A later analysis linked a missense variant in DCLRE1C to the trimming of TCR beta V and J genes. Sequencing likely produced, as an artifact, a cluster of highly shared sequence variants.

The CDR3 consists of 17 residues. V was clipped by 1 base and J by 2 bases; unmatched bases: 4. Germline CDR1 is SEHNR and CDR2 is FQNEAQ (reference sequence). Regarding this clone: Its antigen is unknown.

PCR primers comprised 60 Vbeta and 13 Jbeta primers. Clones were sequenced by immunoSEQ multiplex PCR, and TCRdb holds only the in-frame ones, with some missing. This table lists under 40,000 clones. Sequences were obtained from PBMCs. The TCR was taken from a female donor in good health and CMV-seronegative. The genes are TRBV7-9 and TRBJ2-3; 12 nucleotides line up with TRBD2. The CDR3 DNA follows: TGTGCCAGCAGCTTAGACCGGACTAGCGGGGCCACAGATACGCAGTATTTT. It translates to CASSLDRTSGATDTQYF. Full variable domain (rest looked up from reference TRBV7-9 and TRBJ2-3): DTGVSQNPRHKITKRGQNVTFRCDPISEHNRLYWYRQTLGQGPEFLTYFQNEAQLEKSRLLSDRFSAERPKGSFSTLEIQRTEQGDSAMYLCASSLDRTSGATDTQYFGPGTRLTVL.